What follows is one TCR beta chain and its context. This record belongs to a study of T cell changes during pregnancy in multiple sclerosis. Germline loops: CDR1 MNHEY, CDR2 SMNVEV (reference sequence). V dropped 4 bases and J dropped 15 bases, with 13 bases sitting between them. The CDR3 sequence is 11 residues long. Clones were sequenced by immunoSEQ multiplex PCR, and TCRdb holds only the in-frame ones, with some missing. The table has more than 25,000 clones, 90% to 95% seen once. The starting material was CD8+ T cells from peripheral blood mononuclear cells, obtained in the second trimester of pregnancy. This sequence joins TRBV27 and TRBJ2-1, with a weak D call TRBD2 (6 bases). This clonotype originated in a female donor in good health, enrolled as a control in a pregnancy study. CDR3 protein: CASSSGLVGFF. The CDR3 bases are TGTGCCAGCAGTTCGGGACTCGTGGGGTTCTTC.